This is a list of T cell receptor beta chains from one sample in a study of identical twins. TCRdb called the 5' RACE reads again in MiXCR, with one record for every CDR3 protein. In the table there are around 570,000 distinct CDR3 sequences, 9.6% of which are singletons. This sample also appeared in a second study, on yellow fever vaccine responses in identical twins.

Sequencing was done on a sample of PBMCs. These receptors came from a woman aged 18-29 years in good health. The CDR3 runs from the conserved cysteine through the conserved F or W. Fields, in order: V gene, D gene, J gene, clone size, CDR3 protein, CDR3 DNA. D genes are given only for firm matches. The listing skips clone size in some rows; elsewhere it reads once, few, many or a size class.

>TRBV14|TRBD1|TRBJ1-2|-
CASSPTGQGEYGYTF
TGTGCCAGCAGTCCAACGGGACAGGGTGAATATGGCTACACCTTC
>TRBV20-1|-|TRBJ2-1|few
CSARVGRSSYNEQFF
TGCAGTGCTAGAGTAGGGAGGAGCTCCTACAATGAGCAGTTCTTC
>TRBV4-3|-|TRBJ1-6|many
CASSQDHKERAPKIYSPLHF
TGCGCCAGCAGCCAAGATCATAAGGAAAGGGCCCCTAAGATTTATTCACCCCTCCACTTT
>TRBV29-1|TRBD2|TRBJ2-3|many
CSVVGLADTQYF
TGCAGCGTTGTAGGACTAGCGGATACGCAGTATTTT
>TRBV25-1|-|TRBJ2-7|few
CASSEYLRRGCEQYF
TGTGCCAGCAGTGAATACCTCCGGAGGGGCTGCGAGCAGTACTTC
>TRBV5-1|TRBD2|TRBJ2-3|few
CASSLDPSGGTDTQYF
TGCGCCAGCAGCTTGGACCCTAGCGGGGGCACAGATACGCAGTATTTT
>TRBV11-2|-|TRBJ2-1|-
CASSPGKSSYNEQFF
TGTGCCAGCAGCCCCGGGAAGAGCTCCTACAATGAGCAGTTCTTC
>TRBV28|-|TRBJ1-2|few
CASSSSDRTLTRGGYTF
TGTGCCAGCAGCAGCTCCGACAGAACCCTCACGAGGGGTGGCTACACCTTC
>TRBV25-1|-|TRBJ1-5|-
CASSETGGGSGNQPQHF
TGTGCCAGCAGTGAAACGGGCGGAGGCAGCGGCAATCAGCCCCAGCATTTT
>TRBV10-3|-|TRBJ2-1|few
CATATGTPVHEQFF
TGTGCCACCGCCACCGGGACTCCGGTTCATGAGCAGTTCTTC
>TRBV5-4|-|TRBJ2-5|few
CASSTGTGRSQETQYF
TGTGCCAGCAGTACCGGGACGGGCCGATCTCAAGAGACCCAGTACTTC
>TRBV12-5|-|TRBJ2-6|-
CARAYRIGANVLTF
TGTGCTAGGGCCTATAGGATTGGGGCCAACGTCCTGACTTTC
>TRBV6-2/TRBV6-3|TRBD1|TRBJ2-2|few
CASSYPMTGPTGELFF
TGTGCCAGCAGTTACCCCATGACAGGGCCCACCGGGGAGCTGTTTTTT
>TRBV10-3|-|TRBJ1-4|few
CAISESGRTEKLFF
TGTGCCATCAGTGAGTCAGGGAGGACGGAAAAACTGTTTTTT
>TRBV19|TRBD2|TRBJ2-1|many
CASSILGLAGGNEQFF
TGTGCCAGTAGTATCCTGGGACTAGCGGGAGGAAATGAGCAGTTCTTC
>TRBV6-6|-|TRBJ2-1|-
CASSYSKDEQFF
TGTGCCAGCAGTTACAGTAAGGATGAGCAGTTCTTC
>TRBV20-1|TRBD1|TRBJ2-4|few
CSAATGGVADIQYF
TGCAGTGCGGCGACAGGGGGCGTTGCAGACATTCAGTACTTC
>TRBV6-5|-|TRBJ2-1|few
CASSYPTRGVNEQFF
TGTGCCAGCAGTTACCCTACTAGGGGGGTCAATGAGCAGTTCTTC
>TRBV7-8|TRBD1|TRBJ1-3|many
CASSQRRTKEIGQGGNTIYF
TGTGCCAGCAGTCAGCGTCGCACAAAAGAGATCGGACAGGGTGGAAACACCATATATTTT
>TRBV3-1|-|TRBJ1-5|few
CASSLQRTPNQPQHF
TGTGCCAGCAGCCTGCAGCGGACACCTAATCAGCCCCAGCATTTT
>TRBV30|-|TRBJ2-2|-
CAWSVLGRGLFF
TGTGCCTGGAGTGTACTAGGCAGGGGGCTGTTTTTT
>TRBV7-2|-|TRBJ1-3|-
CASSPLRGSSGNTIYF
TGTGCCAGCAGCCCCCTACGGGGAAGCTCTGGAAACACCATATATTTT
>TRBV29-1|-|TRBJ2-3|many
CSGRASTDTQYF
TGCAGCGGGAGGGCTAGCACAGATACGCAGTATTTT
>TRBV4-3|-|TRBJ2-1|few
CASSQEAAPGLDEQFF
TGCGCCAGCAGCCAAGAAGCGGCCCCAGGCTTGGATGAGCAGTTCTTC